These 12 T cell receptor beta chains share one sample of origin, sequenced in a study of cytomegalovirus exposure and HLA in healthy donors. Researchers ran the PCR with 60 Vbeta and 13 Jbeta primers. Sequenced by immunoSEQ multiplex PCR; TCRdb stores in-frame clones only, minus some. The table shows 180,000 or so clones, with 76% occurring only once. Sequenced sample: PBMCs. All receptors come from a woman aged 25 to 39 in good health and CMV-seropositive.

The V and J genes are TRBV7-2 and TRBJ1-5, with TRBD1 matching over 7 bases. The CDR3 totals 15 residues. V dropped 3 bases and J dropped 6; count of bases not matched to a gene: 8. CDR1 and CDR2 (germline): SGHTA, FQGNSA. This CDR3 reads CASSFQQGTGQPQHF. In DNA, the CDR3 is TGTGCCAGCAGCTTTCAACAGGGGACCGGTCAGCCCCAGCATTTT. Together with reference TRBV7-2 and TRBJ1-5, the CDR3 gives the full variable domain: GAGVSQSPSNKVTEKGKDVELRCDPISGHTALYWYRQSLGQGLEFLIYFQGNSAPDKSGLPSDRFSAERTGGSVSTLTIQRTQQEDSAVYLCASSFQQGTGQPQHFGDGTRLSIL.

This chain uses TRBV14 with TRBJ2-3; D possibly corresponds to TRBD2 (5 bases). CDR1 and CDR2 from the germline V gene are SGHDN and FVKESK. The V end lost 1 base, the J end lost 6 bases, and 14 bases lay between the germline ends. This CDR3 is 15 amino acids long. The CDR3 coding sequence is TGTGCCAGCAGCCAAGGAAGAGGGTTTTGGGATACGCAGTATTTT. Translated, it gives CASSQGRGFWDTQYF.

V and J are TRBV6-5 and TRBJ2-1, with D possibly TRBD2 on 5 matching bases. Per germline, CDR1 MNHEY and CDR2 SVGAGI. The CDR3 spans 16 residues. V gave up 0 bases and J gave up 8 bases, with 17 bases separating them. CDR3 coding DNA: TGTGCCAGCAGTTACTCAGGGCTAGCAGTGGGGTATGAGCAGTTCTTC. This gives the protein CASSYSGLAVGYEQFF.

The chain combines TRBV19 with TRBJ2-7; 7 bases fit TRBD1. With 4 bases clipped from V and 1 base from J, the junction kept 4 bases outside the gene matches. This CDR3 is 14 amino acids long. Germline V gene lookup returns CDR1 LNHDA and CDR2 SQIVND (reference sequence). CDR3 loop: CASSKQGISYEQYF. The CDR3 nucleotides read TGTGCCAGTAGTAAACAGGGGATATCCTACGAGCAGTACTTC.

V gene TRBV14 combines with J gene TRBJ2-3, with TRBD1 matching 8 bases. The CDR3 loop spans 14 amino acids. V shed 4 bases and J 3 bases; nucleotides not matched to a gene: 3. CDR1 SGHDN and CDR2 FVKESK come from the germline V gene. The CDR3 reads CASSLDRGTDTQYF. As DNA, the CDR3 is TGTGCCAGCAGCCTTGACAGGGGAACAGATACGCAGTATTTT.

This clone turned up a few times. Other nucleotide sequences in the sample specify the same CDR3. The genes are TRBV28 and TRBJ1-2; D uncertain. CDR1 is MDHEN, CDR2 SYDVKM, per germline. Trimming took 2 bases from V and 2 from J, leaving 6 bases between them. The CDR3 has 13 amino acids. DNA of the CDR3: TGTGCCAGCAGTTTAACGGGGAACTATGGCTACACCTTC. Translation: CASSLTGNYGYTF.

In its sample, this clone was seen many times. V and J are TRBV6-1 and TRBJ1-2; 9 bases agree with TRBD1. CDR3 length equals 15 residues. J was trimmed by 8 bases and V by 4 bases; bases with no gene match: 11. The germline V gene encodes CDR1 MNHNS and CDR2 SASEGT. As DNA, the CDR3 is TGTGCCAGCAGTGCCGGACAGGGGTATGCGAGAGGCTACACCTTC. Translating gives CASSAGQGYARGYTF.

V and J are TRBV6-1 and TRBJ1-3; the D is unclear. The CDR3 is 16 amino acids. Germline CDR1 reads MNHNS; CDR2 reads SASEGT. Trimming cost V 4 bases and J 0 bases, with 13 bases left between them. The CDR3 DNA reads TGTGCCAGCAGTGTTATCGGAGCGAACTCTGGAAACACCATATATTTT. It codes for CASSVIGANSGNTIYF.

CDR3 sequence reads: CSAIIGDWRADTQYF. The CDR3 DNA reads as TGCAGCGCCATAATCGGGGATTGGAGGGCAGATACGCAGTATTTT. This chain links TRBV29-1 with TRBJ2-3; tentative D call: TRBD2 (6 bases). The CDR3 is 15 amino acids. In germline, CDR1 is SQVTM, CDR2 ANQGSEA. Trimming pared 7 bases from V and 4 bases from J, leaving 21 bases between.

This chain connects TRBV7-9 to TRBJ1-4, with TRBD1 as a possible D gene (5 bases). Trimming took 5 bases from V and 8 from J, leaving 24 bases between them. Germline CDR1 is SEHNR and CDR2 is FQNEAQ (reference sequence). The CDR3 extends over 17 amino acids. The CDR3 region is CASSQRLVQGSMEKLFF. CDR3 DNA sequence: TGTGCCAGCAGCCAACGGTTGGTCCAGGGTAGCATGGAAAAACTGTTTTTT.

This clone was detected only a few times. The rearrangement uses TRBV7-2 and TRBJ2-3, with D possibly being TRBD2 (5 bases). Germline V lookup: CDR1 SGHTA, CDR2 FQGNSA. Trimming removed 7 bases at V and 11 bases at J, with 16 bases between. The CDR3 has 12 residues. CDR3 sequence: CASTQTTRRQYF. The DNA for the CDR3 is TGTGCCAGCACCCAGACTACGAGGAGGCAGTATTTT.

The count of this clone is one. The chain links TRBV4-3 to TRBJ2-2, with TRBD1 matching over 7 bases. Losses at the gene ends were 8 bases for V and 5 bases for J; bases not matched to a gene: 8. The germline gives CDR1 LGHNA, CDR2 YSLEER. The length of the CDR3 is 14 residues. The CDR3 nucleotides are TGCGCCAGCGGAAGGGGGCTTGAAACCGGGGAGCTGTTTTTT. It encodes CASGRGLETGELFF.